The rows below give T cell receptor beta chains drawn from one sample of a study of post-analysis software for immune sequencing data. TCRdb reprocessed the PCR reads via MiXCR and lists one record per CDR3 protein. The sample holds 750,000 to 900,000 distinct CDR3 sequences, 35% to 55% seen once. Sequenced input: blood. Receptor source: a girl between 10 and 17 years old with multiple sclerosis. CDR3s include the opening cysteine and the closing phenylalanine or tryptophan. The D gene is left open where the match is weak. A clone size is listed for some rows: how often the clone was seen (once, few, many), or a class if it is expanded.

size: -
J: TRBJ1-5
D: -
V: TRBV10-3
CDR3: CAIAEQGPPVIGNQPQHF

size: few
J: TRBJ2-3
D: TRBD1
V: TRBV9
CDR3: CASSARTGADTDTQYF

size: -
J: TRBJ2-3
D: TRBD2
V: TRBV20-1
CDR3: CSARSGLAEGALTDTQYF

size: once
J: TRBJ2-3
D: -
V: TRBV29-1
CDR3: CSGGGADTQYF

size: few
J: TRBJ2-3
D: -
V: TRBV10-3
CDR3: CAISIQQGGGTDTQYF

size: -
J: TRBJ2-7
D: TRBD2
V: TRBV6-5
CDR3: CASSRTGTSVYYEQYF

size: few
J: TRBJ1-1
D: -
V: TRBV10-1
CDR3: CASSESQVAEAFF

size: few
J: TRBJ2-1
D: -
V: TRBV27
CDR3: CASSRTHQGRYNEQFF

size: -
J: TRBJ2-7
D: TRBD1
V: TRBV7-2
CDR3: CASSPGQGAPYEQYF

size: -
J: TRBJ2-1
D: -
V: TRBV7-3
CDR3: CASSLTAAYNEQFF

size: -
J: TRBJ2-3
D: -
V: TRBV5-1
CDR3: CASSLGGDTDTQYF

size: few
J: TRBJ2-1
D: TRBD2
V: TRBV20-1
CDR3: CSASGTSDRYNEQFF

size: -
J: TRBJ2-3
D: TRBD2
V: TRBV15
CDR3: CATSRGTGGSTDTQYF

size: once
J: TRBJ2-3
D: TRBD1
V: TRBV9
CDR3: CASSVLQGATDTQYF

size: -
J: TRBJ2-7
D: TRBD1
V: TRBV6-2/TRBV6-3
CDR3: CATTGEFYEQYF

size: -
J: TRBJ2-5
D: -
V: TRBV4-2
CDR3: CASSQDRTAQGTQYF

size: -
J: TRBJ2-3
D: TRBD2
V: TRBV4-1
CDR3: CASSQGGLALDTQYF

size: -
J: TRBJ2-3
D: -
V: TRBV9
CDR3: CASSAVGVNTDMQYF

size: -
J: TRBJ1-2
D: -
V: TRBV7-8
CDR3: CASSLAETVYGYTF

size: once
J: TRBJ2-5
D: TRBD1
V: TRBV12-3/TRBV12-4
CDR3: CASSLGGQGRETQYF

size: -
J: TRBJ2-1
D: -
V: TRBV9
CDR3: CASSVAWSGSSYNEQFF

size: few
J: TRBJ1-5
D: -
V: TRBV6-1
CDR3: CASSGRDGRNQPQHF

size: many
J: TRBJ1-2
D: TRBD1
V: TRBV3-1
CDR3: CASSQNRGIGYGYTF

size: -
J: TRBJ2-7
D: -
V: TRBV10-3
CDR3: CAISVNRDRDSYEQYF

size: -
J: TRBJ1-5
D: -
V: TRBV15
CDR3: CATSRGSGWGNQPQHF

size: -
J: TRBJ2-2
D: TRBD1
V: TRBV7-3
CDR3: CASSPGTGHTGELFF

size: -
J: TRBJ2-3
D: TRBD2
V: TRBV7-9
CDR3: CASSPSGGLSTDMQYF

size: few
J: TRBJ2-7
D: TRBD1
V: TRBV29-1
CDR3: CSVAGTGGTYEQYF

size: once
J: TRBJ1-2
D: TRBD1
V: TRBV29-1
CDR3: CSVEAGGTGPNYGYTF